What follows describes a single TCR beta chain. Repertoires were generated with immunoSEQ multiplex PCR, while TCRdb's copy carries only in-frame clones and drops some. The table lists roughly 75,000 clones, 90% to 95% of them singletons, with 2.6% in the top ten. This sample is part of a study of T cell changes during pregnancy in multiple sclerosis. V lost 5 bases, J lost 5 bases, and 12 bases lay in between. CDR3 length: 13 residues. The germline CDR1 and CDR2 sequences are GTSNPN and SVGIG (reference sequence). The chain links TRBV30 to TRBJ2-2; the D gene is possibly TRBD2 (6 bases). The TCR sequence derives from a female donor in good health, enrolled as a control in a pregnancy study. The source was peripheral blood, collected after pregnancy. The chain's CDR3 is CAWAGGVTGELFF. The CDR3 DNA reads as TGTGCCTGGGCCGGAGGGGTTACCGGGGAGCTGTTTTTT.